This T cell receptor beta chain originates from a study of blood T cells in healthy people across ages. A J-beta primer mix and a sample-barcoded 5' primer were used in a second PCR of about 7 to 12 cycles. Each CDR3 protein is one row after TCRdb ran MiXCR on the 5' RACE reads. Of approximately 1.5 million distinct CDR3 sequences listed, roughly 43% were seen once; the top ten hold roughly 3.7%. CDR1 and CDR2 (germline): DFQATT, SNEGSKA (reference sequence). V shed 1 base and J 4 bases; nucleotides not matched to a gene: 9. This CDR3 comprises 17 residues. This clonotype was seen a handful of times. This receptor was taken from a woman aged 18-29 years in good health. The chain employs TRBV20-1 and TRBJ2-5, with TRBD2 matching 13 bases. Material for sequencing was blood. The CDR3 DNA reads TGCAGTGCTAGAGGAGTAACTAGCGGGAGGGCGGGAGAGACCCAGTACTTC. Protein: CSARGVTSGRAGETQYF.